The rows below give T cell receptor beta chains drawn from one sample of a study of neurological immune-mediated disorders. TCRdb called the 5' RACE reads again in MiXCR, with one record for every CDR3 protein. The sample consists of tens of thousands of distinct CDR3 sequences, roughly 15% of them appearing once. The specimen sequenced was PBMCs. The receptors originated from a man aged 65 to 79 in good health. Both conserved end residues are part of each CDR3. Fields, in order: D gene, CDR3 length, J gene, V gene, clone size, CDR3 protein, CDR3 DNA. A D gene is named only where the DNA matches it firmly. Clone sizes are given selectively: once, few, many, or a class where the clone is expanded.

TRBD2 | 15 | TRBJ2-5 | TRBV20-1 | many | CSARTGLLQRETQYF | TGCAGTGCTAGGACGGGACTACTACAGAGAGAGACCCAGTACTTC
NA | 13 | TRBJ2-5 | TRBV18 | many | CASADLTGETQYF | TGTGCCAGCGCTGATTTGACTGGAGAGACCCAGTACTTC
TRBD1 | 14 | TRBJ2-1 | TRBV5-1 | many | CASSFRGRHNEQFF | TGCGCCAGCAGCTTCAGGGGGCGACACAATGAGCAGTTCTTC
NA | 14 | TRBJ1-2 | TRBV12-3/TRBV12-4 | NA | CASSLGLDGSGYTF | TGTGCCAGCAGTTTAGGTCTGGATGGAAGCGGCTACACCTTC
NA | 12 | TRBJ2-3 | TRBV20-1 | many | CSAREGTDTQYF | TGCAGTGCTAGGGAGGGTACAGATACGCAGTATTTT
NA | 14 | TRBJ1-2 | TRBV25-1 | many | CASSAYQGSYGYTF | TGTGCCAGCAGTGCCTATCAGGGGAGCTATGGCTACACCTTC
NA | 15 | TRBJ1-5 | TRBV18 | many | CASSSLPGAPEAQHF | TGTGCCAGCTCGTCACTTCCAGGGGCCCCCGAGGCCCAGCATTTT
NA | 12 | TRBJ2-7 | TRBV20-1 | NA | CSARVDREGQYF | TGCAGTGCTAGAGTGGACAGAGAGGGGCAGTACTTC
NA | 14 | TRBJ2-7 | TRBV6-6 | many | CASSYENPSYEQYF | TGTGCCAGCAGTTACGAAAACCCCAGCTACGAGCAGTACTTC
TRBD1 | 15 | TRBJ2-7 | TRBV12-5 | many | CASGSRQGPLYEQYF | TGTGCTAGTGGTTCGAGACAGGGCCCTCTCTACGAGCAGTACTTC
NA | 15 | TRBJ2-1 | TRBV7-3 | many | CASSLTARDYNEQFF | TGTGCCAGCAGCTTAACAGCCCGGGACTACAATGAGCAGTTCTTC
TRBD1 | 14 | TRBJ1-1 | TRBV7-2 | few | CASSFTGVGTEAFF | TGTGCCAGCAGCTTTACAGGGGTGGGCACTGAAGCTTTCTTT
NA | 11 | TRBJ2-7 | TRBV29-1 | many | CSVRGADEQYF | TGCAGCGTTCGCGGTGCGGACGAGCAGTACTTC